This TCR beta chain originates from a study of T cell changes during pregnancy in multiple sclerosis. Produced via immunoSEQ multiplex PCR; TCRdb's table is partial and in-frame only. The sample records fewer than 60,000 clones, roughly 88% being singletons. Source: peripheral blood, taken in the third trimester of pregnancy. The TCR was taken from a female donor in good health, enrolled as a control in a pregnancy study.

As DNA, the CDR3 is TGTGCCAGCAGCCGTCGACAGGGAAAGAACACTGAAGCTTTCTTT. Its protein product is CASSRRQGKNTEAFF. This rearrangement joins TRBV5-6 to TRBJ1-1; 7 bases line up with TRBD1. J was trimmed by 1 base and V by 4 bases; bases with no gene match: 7. The CDR3 consists of 15 residues. Germline CDR1 SGHDT, CDR2 YYEEEE. Using reference TRBV5-6 and TRBJ1-1 for the parts outside the CDR3, the full variable domain is DAGVTQSPTHLIKTRGQQVTLRCSPKSGHDTVSWYQQALGQGPQFIFQYYEEEERQRGNFPDRFSGHQFPNYSSELNVNALLLGDSALYLCASSRRQGKNTEAFFGQGTRLTVV.